This T cell receptor beta chain stems from a study of chemoradiotherapy in HPV16-positive cancers. Overall study context: Candidate HPV-specific T-cell clones and common TCR motifs came from functional assays in a couple of HPV16-positive patients. Whole-study findings and limits: Candidate HPV-specific clones and E7-related TCR motifs grew in tumor during treatment.

CDR1 is KGHSH, CDR2 LQKENI, per germline. The V and J ends lost 2 bases and 2 bases respectively, with 10 bases between them. The CDR3 has 14 amino acids. Measured with immunoSEQ multiplex PCR; TCRdb has only the in-frame clones, and not every one. The sample consists of about 5,300 clones, 75% to 90% of them appearing once. Of note for this clone: What it recognizes is unknown.

The TCR originated in a human donor with HPV-associated anogenital cancer. This chain links TRBV18 with TRBJ2-7; perhaps TRBD1 as D (6 bases). Sequencing was performed on blood, taken from a patient who underwent chemoradiotherapy. DNA for the CDR3: TGTGCCAGCTCACCAGGGGGCGGCCCCTACGAGCAGTACTTC. Its translation: CASSPGGGPYEQYF.